A selection of T cell receptor beta chains follows, all from one sample in a study of T cell changes during pregnancy in multiple sclerosis. Sequenced by immunoSEQ multiplex PCR; TCRdb stores in-frame clones only, minus some. This table holds some 40,000 clones, 85% to 90% found once. Sequences were derived from CD4+ T cells from peripheral blood mononuclear cells, sampled in the first trimester of pregnancy. These receptor sequences come from a female donor with multiple sclerosis, enrolled in a pregnancy study. The CDR3 runs from the conserved cysteine through the conserved F or W. The D gene is left open where the match is weak. Some rows have no size entry. The others give once, few or many, or a class for an expanded clone.

>TRBD1|.|TRBJ1-1|TRBV6-5
CASKGDSSNTEAFF
TGTGCCAGCAAGGGGGACAGCTCGAACACTGAAGCTTTCTTT
>TRBD2|.|TRBJ2-5|TRBV30
CAWSQMGLAGGQETQYF
TGTGCCTGGAGTCAAATGGGACTAGCGGGAGGACAAGAGACCCAGTACTTC
>.|.|TRBJ1-5|TRBV4-3
CASSLGSSGNQPQHF
TGCGCCAGCAGCCTAGGGAGTAGTGGTAATCAGCCCCAGCATTTT
>.|.|TRBJ2-7|TRBV11-2
CASSPRRGTQVEQYF
TGTGCCAGCAGCCCCCGCAGGGGAACCCAGGTCGAGCAGTACTTC
>TRBD1|.|TRBJ1-6|TRBV30
CAWTPRQGRNSPLHF
TGTGCCTGGACCCCCCGACAGGGAAGAAATTCACCCCTCCACTTT
>.|.|TRBJ1-5|TRBV2
CASSERRGNQPQHF
TGTGCCAGCAGTGAACGCAGGGGCAATCAGCCCCAGCATTTT
>.|few|TRBJ1-2|TRBV7-9
CASSFRDIGGYTF
TGTGCCAGCAGCTTCCGGGACATTGGTGGCTACACCTTC
>.|.|TRBJ1-2|TRBV10-3
CAISEEQALGYTF
TGTGCCATCAGTGAGGAACAGGCCCTTGGCTACACCTTC
>TRBD2|.|TRBJ2-7|TRBV7-2
CASSLEGTSGRNEQYF
TGTGCCAGCAGCTTAGAAGGGACTAGCGGGAGGAACGAGCAGTACTTC
>TRBD2|once|TRBJ2-1|TRBV30
CAWSGTTSGLSSYNEQFF
TGTGCCTGGAGTGGGACGACTAGCGGACTAAGCTCCTACAATGAGCAGTTCTTC
>TRBD1|.|TRBJ2-7|TRBV5-1
CASSFRGSDTYEQYF
TGCGCCAGCAGCTTCAGGGGGTCCGACACCTACGAGCAGTACTTC
>.|.|TRBJ1-5|TRBV19
CASSIAATGLNQPQHF
TGTGCCAGTAGTATAGCAGCGACAGGTCTCAATCAGCCCCAGCATTTT
>.|once|TRBJ2-7|TRBV4-3
CASSARQSYEQYF
TGCGCCAGCAGCGCCCGACAGTCCTACGAGCAGTACTTC
>.|.|TRBJ2-5|TRBV5-1
CASSLAEETQYF
TGCGCCAGCAGCTTGGCCGAAGAGACCCAGTACTTC
>.|.|TRBJ1-2|TRBV7-2
CASSSRSSGHIYGYTF
TGTGCCAGCAGCTCGAGGAGTTCGGGACACATATATGGCTACACCTTC
>TRBD1|once|TRBJ1-5|TRBV19
CASRGDRGRGAQHF
TGTGCCAGTAGGGGGGACAGGGGGCGAGGGGCCCAGCATTTT